This T cell receptor beta chain was sequenced for a study of T cell responses to AZD1222 COVID-19 vaccine (dated by TCRdb to the early 2020s). Looking at the study overall: Because spike-specific TCR depth and breadth did not differ between the two schedules, AZD1222 recipients who got a second dose at roughly 4 weeks were pooled with those who got a second dose at roughly 12 weeks. A total of approximately 240 trial participants underwent TCR sequencing, of whom roughly 210 had received two doses of AZD1222 and some 25 had received two doses of the MenACWY control vaccine. Enrollment into the trials was organized by age into subgroups of 18-55, 56-69 and 70-plus years, and those subgroups contained approximately 160, 26 and 62 TCR-sequenced participants, respectively. Points the paper makes about the study in general: CD4 TCRs associated with the vaccine covered the entire spike protein, and the dominant responses were in regions 160-218 and 743-854. Most participants were white British and females outnumbered males, and the authors suggested that clonal diversity may have been underestimated. Spike-specific TCR breadth and depth rose significantly after two AZD1222 doses compared with day 0 and with MenACWY recipients. Epitopes outside the regions mutated in the B.1.351 and B.1.1.7 variants were reportedly recognized by nearly half of the unique spike-specific TCRs. Because no samples from the day 14 peak response were available, repertoires could be characterized only after the peak T cell response. In the small 56-69-year group, the increase in depth fell short of significance, most likely because of low power. Only a handful of AZD1222 recipients were SARS-CoV-2 seropositive at baseline, limiting conclusions about previously exposed vaccinees.

The CDR3 regions of human TCRbeta chains were analyzed by immunosequencing. In the original analysis: TCRs in the repertoires were matched against a reference library of SARS-CoV-2-specific TCRs that had been generated with the MIRA antigen-specificity platform. Breadth was defined as the fraction of unique TCRs that were SARS-CoV-2-associated. Depth was defined as the fraction of total T cells that were SARS-CoV-2-associated. Using the MIRA data, each spike-specific TCR was assigned both to the spike region to which the TCR was reactive and to a CD4 or CD8 class. Log10-transformed breadth and depth values were compared by one-way ANOVA with Sidak's multiple comparisons tests. As stored in TCRdb, this immuneACCESS dataset retains in-frame rearrangements with V and J assigned. A fraction of the clones does not appear; measured against another copy, unresolved V genes explain less than half of the discrepancy, and the remainder lacks a known reason. D and trimming come from the DNA, and the V and J calls and clone size come from that table. The sample has roughly 120,000 clones on record, 80% to 85% of them singletons. The top ten clones comprise around 9.9% of the sample.

Worth noting for this clone: Its antigen is still unknown. Base-call qualities are not available, and no considerably larger clone is one nucleotide away.

Measured from the cysteine to the phenylalanine, the CDR3 is 14 residues long. CDR3 DNA only is kept here, 42 bases in frame from base 1. Via the germline V gene, CDR1 is MNHEY and CDR2 SVGAGI. V loses 10 bases, J loses 5 bases, and the germline ends lie 20 bases apart. What this sample's time point label stands for: baseline before first vaccination. Samples from vaccinated people were obtained from the UK trials COV001 and COV002, which included a single-blind randomized controlled phase 2/3 trial of AZD1222 (ChAdOx1 nCoV-19) in healthy adults. For TCRbeta chain sequencing, PBMC samples from trial participants were taken at day 0 and at day 28 after the second dose.

The material was peripheral blood, obtained on day 0 of AZD1222 vaccination. This clonotype was obtained from an adult in good health. The rearrangement joined TRBV6-5 to TRBJ1-2, with a weak D call of TRBD1 (5 bases match). The DNA sequence is as follows: TGTGCCACTATATCATGGGGGAAGCAATATGGCTACACCTTC. Its translation is CATISWGKQYGYTF.